The clone carrying this T cell receptor (beta chain) was recorded once. No antigen is known for it. This CDR3 is 13 amino acids long. V was shortened by 8 bases and J by 4 bases, with 12 bases between the two germline ends. Germline CDR1 MNHNS, CDR2 SASEGT. TCRdb redid the calling of the 5' RACE reads with MiXCR, one entry per CDR3 protein. The sample has around 690,000 distinct CDR3 sequences; about 20% are singletons. These data belong to a study of identical twins. Findings of the study overall: Beta out-of-frame sequences showed weaker excess twin sharing.

The data also belong to a second study, concerning T cells expressing NK-cell markers. That report notes: The contribution of dominant NKG2C+ clonotypes to CD8+ T cells in about six donors was about 1.0-7.0%.

This chain uses TRBV6-1 with TRBJ2-1; D may be TRBD1 or TRBD2 (5 bases each). This TCR was recovered from a woman between 18 and 29 years old in good health. The sample comprised PBMCs. For the CDR3, the DNA is TGTGCCAGCCCCGAGGGGCGGTACAATGAGCAGTTCTTC. Amino acids: CASPEGRYNEQFF.